This T cell receptor beta chain was sequenced for a study of blood T cells in healthy people across ages. Combining a sample-barcoded 5' primer with a J-beta primer mix, a second PCR ran for roughly 7 to 12 cycles. TCRdb re-called the 5' RACE reads with MiXCR, one entry per CDR3 protein. The sample holds 1.5 million to 2 million distinct CDR3 sequences, 40% to 55% seen once. Trimming stripped 1 base from V and 6 bases from J, with 15 bases between. The CDR3 spans 15 residues. Germline assignment: CDR1 SGHTA and CDR2 FQGNSA. The TCR sequence derives from a woman aged 40 to 50 in good health. Source material: blood. The genes are TRBV7-2 and TRBJ1-2; possible D gene TRBD1, 6 bases. CDR3 amino acids: CASSLVGGARNGYTF. CDR3 in DNA: TGTGCCAGCAGCTTAGTTGGGGGGGCGAGGAATGGCTACACCTTC.